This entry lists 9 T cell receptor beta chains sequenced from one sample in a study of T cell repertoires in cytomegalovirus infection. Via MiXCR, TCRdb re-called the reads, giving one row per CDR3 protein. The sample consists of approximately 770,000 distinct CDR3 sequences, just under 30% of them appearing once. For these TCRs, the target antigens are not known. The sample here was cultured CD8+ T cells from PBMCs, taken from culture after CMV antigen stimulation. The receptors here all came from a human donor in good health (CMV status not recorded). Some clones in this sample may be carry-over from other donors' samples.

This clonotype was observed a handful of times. CDR3 DNA sequence: TGTGCCAGCAGTGGGGCAGGGGGCAGGTTGGGTGAAGCTTTCTTT. Translation gives CASSGAGGRLGEAFF. The chain joins TRBV6-1 to TRBJ1-1; 8 bases line up with TRBD1. CDR1 MNHNS and CDR2 SASEGT come from the germline V gene. This CDR3 is built from 15 residues. The V and J ends lost 4 bases and 7 bases, in that order; junction bases with no gene match: 11.

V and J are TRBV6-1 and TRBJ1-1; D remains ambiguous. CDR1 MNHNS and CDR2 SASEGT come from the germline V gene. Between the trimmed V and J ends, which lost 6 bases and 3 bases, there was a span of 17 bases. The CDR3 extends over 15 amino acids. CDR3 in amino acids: CASRLAFGTDTEAFF. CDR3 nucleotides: TGTGCCAGCAGATTGGCTTTTGGTACGGACACTGAAGCTTTCTTT.

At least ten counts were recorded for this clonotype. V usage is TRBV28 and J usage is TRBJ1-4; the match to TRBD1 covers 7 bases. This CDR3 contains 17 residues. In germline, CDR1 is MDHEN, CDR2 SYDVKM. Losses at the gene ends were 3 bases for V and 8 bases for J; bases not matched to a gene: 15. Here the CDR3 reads CASSFVRMTGRGEKLFF. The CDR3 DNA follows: TGTGCCAGCAGTTTCGTTCGTATGACAGGGAGAGGAGAAAAACTGTTTTTT. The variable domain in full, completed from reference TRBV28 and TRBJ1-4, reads DVKVTQSSRYLVKRTGEKVFLECVQDMDHENMFWYRQDPGLGLRLIYFSYDVKMKEKGDIPEGYSVSREKKERFSLILESASTNQTSMYLCASSFVRMTGRGEKLFFGSGTQLSVL.

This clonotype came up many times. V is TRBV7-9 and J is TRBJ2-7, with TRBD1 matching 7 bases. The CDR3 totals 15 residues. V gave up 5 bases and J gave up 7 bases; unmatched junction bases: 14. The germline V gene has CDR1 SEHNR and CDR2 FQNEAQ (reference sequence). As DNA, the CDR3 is TGTGCCAGCAGCGCTCGGGACCAGGGGGTGAGGGAGCAGTACTTC. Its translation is CASSARDQGVREQYF.

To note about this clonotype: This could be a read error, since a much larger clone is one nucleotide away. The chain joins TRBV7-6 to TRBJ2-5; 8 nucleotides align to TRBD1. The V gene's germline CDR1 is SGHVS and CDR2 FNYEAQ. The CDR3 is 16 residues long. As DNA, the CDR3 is TGTGTCAGCAGCTCGGGACAGGAGATCCCGAGGGAGACCCAGTACTTC. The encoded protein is CVSSSGQEIPRETQYF. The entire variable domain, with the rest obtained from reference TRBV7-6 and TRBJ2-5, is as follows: GAGVSQSPRYKVTKRGQDVALRCDPISGHVSLYWYRQALGQGPEFLTYFNYEAQQDKSGLPNDRFSAERPEGSISTLTIQRTEQRDSAMYRCVSSSGQEIPRETQYFGPGTRLLVL.

In DNA, the CDR3 is TGTGCCATCAGTGAGTCGTCGGGGGGCAATTCACCCCTCCACTTT. This gives the protein CAISESSGGNSPLHF. V usage is TRBV10-3 and J usage is TRBJ1-6, with D possibly TRBD1 on 6 matching bases. Germline CDR1 and CDR2: ENHRY and SYGVKD. Trimming removed 0 bases at V and 7 bases at J, with 10 bases between. The CDR3 runs 15 residues.

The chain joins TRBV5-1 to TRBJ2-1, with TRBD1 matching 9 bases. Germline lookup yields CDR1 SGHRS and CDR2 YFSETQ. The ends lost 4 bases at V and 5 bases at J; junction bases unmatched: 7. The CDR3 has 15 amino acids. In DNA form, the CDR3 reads TGCGCCAGCAGCCCGGGACAGGGCTTCGACAATGAGCAGTTCTTC. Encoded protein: CASSPGQGFDNEQFF.

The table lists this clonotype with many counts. CDR3 protein: CASSGAPGQAMTGNTGELFF. The CDR3, as DNA: TGTGCCAGCAGCGGAGCTCCGGGACAGGCAATGACTGGGAACACCGGGGAGCTGTTTTTT. The chain couples TRBV7-6 to TRBJ2-2; TRBD1 aligns across 8 bases. V lost 5 bases and J lost 1; bases outside the gene matches: 18. This CDR3 is built from 20 residues. CDR1 is SGHVS and CDR2 is FNYEAQ in the germline V gene.

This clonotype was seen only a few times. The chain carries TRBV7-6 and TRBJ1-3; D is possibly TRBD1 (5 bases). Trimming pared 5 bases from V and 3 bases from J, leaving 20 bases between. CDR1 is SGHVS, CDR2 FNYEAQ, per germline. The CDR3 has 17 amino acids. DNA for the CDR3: TGTGCCAGCAGCGCCAGGGCCCTTTCAGTGAATGGAAACACCATATATTTT. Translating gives CASSARALSVNGNTIYF.